This T cell receptor beta chain was retrieved from a study of cytotoxic CD8 clonotypes in ibrutinib-treated CLL. For the study at large: Complete response was seen in 2 patients and partial in roughly 25; approximately 12 progressed and around 14 stayed remitted after a median 68 months.

V lost 8 bases and J 0 bases, leaving 22 bases between the germline ends. Looked up from germline, CDR1 is MDHEN and CDR2 is SYDVKM. The CDR3 contains 18 residues. Measured with immunoSEQ multiplex PCR; TCRdb has only the in-frame clones, and not every one. The table has some 140,000 clones, approximately 80% seen once. The chain uses TRBV28 and TRBJ2-2; TRBD2 might be the D (6 bases). The source material was PBMCs, sampled after 24 months of ibrutinib treatment. The receptor's source is a human donor with chronic lymphocytic leukemia. The CDR3: CASYYGGWGDSNTGELFF. CDR3 nucleotide sequence: TGTGCCAGCTACTACGGTGGGTGGGGGGACTCGAACACCGGGGAGCTGTTTTTT.